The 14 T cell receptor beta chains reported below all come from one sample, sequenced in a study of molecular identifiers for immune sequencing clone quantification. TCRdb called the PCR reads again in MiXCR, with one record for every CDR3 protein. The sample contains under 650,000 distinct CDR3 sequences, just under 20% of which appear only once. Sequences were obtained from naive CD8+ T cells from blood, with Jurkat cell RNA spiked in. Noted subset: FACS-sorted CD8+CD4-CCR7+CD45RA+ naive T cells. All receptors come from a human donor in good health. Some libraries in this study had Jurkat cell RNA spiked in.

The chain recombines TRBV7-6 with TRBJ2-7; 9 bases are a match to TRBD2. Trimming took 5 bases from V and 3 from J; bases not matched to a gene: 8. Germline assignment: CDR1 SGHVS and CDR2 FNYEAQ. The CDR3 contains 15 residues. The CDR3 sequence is CASSKMPSGNYEQYF. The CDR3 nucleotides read TGTGCCAGCAGCAAAATGCCTAGCGGGAACTACGAGCAGTACTTC.

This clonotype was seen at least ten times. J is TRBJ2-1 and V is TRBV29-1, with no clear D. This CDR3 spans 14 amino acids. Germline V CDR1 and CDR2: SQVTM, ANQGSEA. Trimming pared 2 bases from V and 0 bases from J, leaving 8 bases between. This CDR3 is CSVESGSSYNEQFF. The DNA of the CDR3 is TGCAGCGTTGAATCCGGTAGCTCCTACAATGAGCAGTTCTTC.

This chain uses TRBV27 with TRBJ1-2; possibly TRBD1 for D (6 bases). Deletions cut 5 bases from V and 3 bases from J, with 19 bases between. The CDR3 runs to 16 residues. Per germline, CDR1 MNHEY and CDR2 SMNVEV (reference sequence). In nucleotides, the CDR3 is TGTGCCAGCAGTCTAAGCAAGGACAGTATTGACTATGGCTACACCTTC. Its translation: CASSLSKDSIDYGYTF.

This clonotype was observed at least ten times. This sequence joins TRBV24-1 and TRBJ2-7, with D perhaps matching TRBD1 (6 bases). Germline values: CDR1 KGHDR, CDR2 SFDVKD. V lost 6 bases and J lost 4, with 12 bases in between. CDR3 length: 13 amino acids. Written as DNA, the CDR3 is TGTGCCACCAGTTGGTTACAGGGATACGAGCAGTACTTC. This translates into CATSWLQGYEQYF.

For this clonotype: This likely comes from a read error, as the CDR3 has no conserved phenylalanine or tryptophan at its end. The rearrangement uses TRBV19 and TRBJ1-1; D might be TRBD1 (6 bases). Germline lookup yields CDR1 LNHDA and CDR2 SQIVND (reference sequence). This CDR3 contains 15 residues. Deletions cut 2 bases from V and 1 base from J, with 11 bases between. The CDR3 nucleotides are TGTGCCAGTAGTATATCTTCGGGACAGAACACTGAAGCTTTCTAT. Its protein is CASSISSGQNTEAFY.

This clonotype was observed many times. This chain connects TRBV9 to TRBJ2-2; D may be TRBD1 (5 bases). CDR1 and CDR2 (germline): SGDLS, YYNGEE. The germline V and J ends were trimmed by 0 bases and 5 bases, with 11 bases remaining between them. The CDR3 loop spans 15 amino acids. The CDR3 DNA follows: TGTGCCAGCAGCGTAGAGGCAGGGTGGACCGGGGAGCTGTTTTTT. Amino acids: CASSVEAGWTGELFF.

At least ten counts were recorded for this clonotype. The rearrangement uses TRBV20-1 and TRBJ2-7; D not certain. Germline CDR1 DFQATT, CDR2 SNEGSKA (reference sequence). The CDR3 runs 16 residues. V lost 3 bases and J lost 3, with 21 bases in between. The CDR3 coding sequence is TGCAGTGCTAGCTTGTTCTCCTTTGGGGTTGGCTACGAGCAGTACTTC. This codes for CSASLFSFGVGYEQYF.

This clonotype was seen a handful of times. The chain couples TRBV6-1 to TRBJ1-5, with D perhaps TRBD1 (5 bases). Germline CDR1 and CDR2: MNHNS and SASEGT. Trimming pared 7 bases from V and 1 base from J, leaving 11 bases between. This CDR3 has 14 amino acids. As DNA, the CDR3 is TGTGCCAGCACTCTTAGGGGAAGCAATCAGCCCCAGCATTTT. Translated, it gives CASTLRGSNQPQHF.

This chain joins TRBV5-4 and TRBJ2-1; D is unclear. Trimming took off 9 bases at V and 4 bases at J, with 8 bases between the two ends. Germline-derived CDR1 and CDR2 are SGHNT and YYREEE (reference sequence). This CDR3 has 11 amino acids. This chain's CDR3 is CAIQYYNEQFF. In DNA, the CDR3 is TGTGCCATCCAGTATTACAATGAGCAGTTCTTC.

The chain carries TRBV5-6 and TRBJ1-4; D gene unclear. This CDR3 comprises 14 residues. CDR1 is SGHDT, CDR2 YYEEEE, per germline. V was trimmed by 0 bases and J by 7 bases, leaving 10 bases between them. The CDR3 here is CASSLGGRLEKLFF. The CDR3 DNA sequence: TGTGCCAGCAGCTTGGGTGGCCGCCTTGAAAAACTGTTTTTT.

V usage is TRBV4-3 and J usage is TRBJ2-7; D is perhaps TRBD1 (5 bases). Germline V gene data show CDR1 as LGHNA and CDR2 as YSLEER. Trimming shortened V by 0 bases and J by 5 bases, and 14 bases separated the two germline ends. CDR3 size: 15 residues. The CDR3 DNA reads TGCGCCAGCAGCCAAGAGGTCGCCAGGGCCCACGAGCAGTACTTC. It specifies CASSQEVARAHEQYF.

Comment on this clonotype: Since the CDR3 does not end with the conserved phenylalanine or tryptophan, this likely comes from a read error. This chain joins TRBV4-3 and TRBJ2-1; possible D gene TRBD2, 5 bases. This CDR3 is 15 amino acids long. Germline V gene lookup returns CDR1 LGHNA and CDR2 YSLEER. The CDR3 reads CAGSQDRRSFPEQFS. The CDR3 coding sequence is TGCGCCGGCAGCCAAGATAGGAGGTCGTTCCCTGAGCAGTTCTCC.

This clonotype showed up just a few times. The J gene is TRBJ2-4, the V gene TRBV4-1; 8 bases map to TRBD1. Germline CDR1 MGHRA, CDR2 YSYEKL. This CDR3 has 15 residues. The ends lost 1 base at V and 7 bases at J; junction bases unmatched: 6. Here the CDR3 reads CASSQGTGWGNIQYF. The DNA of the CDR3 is TGCGCCAGCAGCCAAGGGACAGGGTGGGGGAACATTCAGTACTTC.

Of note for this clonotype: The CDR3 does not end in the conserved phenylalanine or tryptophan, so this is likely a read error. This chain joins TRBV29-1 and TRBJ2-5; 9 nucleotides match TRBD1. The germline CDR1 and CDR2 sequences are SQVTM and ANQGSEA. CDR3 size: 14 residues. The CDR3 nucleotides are TGCAGCGTTGTGACAGGGGGGCCCCAAGAGGCCCAGTACCTC. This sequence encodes CSVVTGGPQEAQYL.